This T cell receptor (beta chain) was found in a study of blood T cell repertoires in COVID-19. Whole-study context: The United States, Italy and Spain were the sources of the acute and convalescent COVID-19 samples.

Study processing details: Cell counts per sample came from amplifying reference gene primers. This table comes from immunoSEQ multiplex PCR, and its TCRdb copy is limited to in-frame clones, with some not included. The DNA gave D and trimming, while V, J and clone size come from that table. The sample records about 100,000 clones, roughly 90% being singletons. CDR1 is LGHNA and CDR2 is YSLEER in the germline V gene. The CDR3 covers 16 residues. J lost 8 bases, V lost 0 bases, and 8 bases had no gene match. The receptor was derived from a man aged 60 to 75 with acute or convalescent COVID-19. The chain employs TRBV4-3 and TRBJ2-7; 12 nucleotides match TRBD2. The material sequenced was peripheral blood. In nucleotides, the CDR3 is TGCGCCAGCAGCCAAGATACTAGCGGGGGGCCCATTAAGCAGTACTTC. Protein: CASSQDTSGGPIKQYF.